What follows are 4 T cell receptor beta chains derived from one specimen sequenced in a study of tumor-infiltrating T cells and Merkel cell polyomavirus. Study as a whole: The T cells studied were CD8+ and recognized the Merkel cell polyomavirus KLL epitope.

Robust Merkel cell polyomavirus Large T antigen positivity by immunohistochemistry was seen in all patients' tumors. Sequenced by immunoSEQ multiplex PCR; TCRdb stores in-frame clones only, minus some. The data contain about 25,000 clones, 70% to 90% of them seen just once; the ten biggest clones take up about 2.9%. Sequencing was done on a sample of lymph node tissue. The receptor set was obtained from a man aged 45-60 years with Merkel cell carcinoma.

The chain recombines TRBV19 with TRBJ2-7; 9 nucleotides agree with TRBD2. Per the germline V gene, CDR1 is LNHDA and CDR2 is SQIVND (reference sequence). This CDR3 is 16 amino acids long. Unmatched junction bases numbered 8, after V lost 4 bases and J lost 1 base. DNA for the CDR3: TGTGCCAGTAGTACCCACGGAGCGGGAGGTTCCTACGAGCAGTACTTC. Its translation: CASSTHGAGGSYEQYF.

This chain links TRBV7-2 with TRBJ2-1; weak D call: TRBD2 (5 bases). Germline CDR1 reads SGHTA; CDR2 reads FQGNSA. CDR3 length equals 13 residues. Trimming took off 1 base at V and 8 bases at J, with 9 bases between the two ends. This chain's CDR3 is CASSLGGIDEQFF. CDR3 nucleotides: TGTGCCAGCAGCTTAGGAGGGATCGATGAGCAGTTCTTC.

The chain has TRBV2 and TRBJ1-1; D is undetermined. Looked up from germline, CDR1 is SNHLY and CDR2 is FYNNEI. Trimming took off 5 bases at V and 1 base at J, with 8 bases between the two ends. This CDR3 contains 13 residues. CDR3 nucleotide sequence: TGTGCCAGCAGTAGAAGTAGGAACACTGAAGCTTTCTTT. The encoded protein is CASSRSRNTEAFF.

The V call is TRBV5-6, the J call TRBJ2-2; a weak D match, TRBD2 (5 bases). Germline V CDR1 and CDR2: SGHDT, YYEEEE. V gave up 2 bases and J gave up 4 bases, with 12 bases separating them. The CDR3 covers 15 residues. CDR3 DNA: TGTGCCAGCAGCTTCCGACTTGGAGGCACCGGGGAGCTGTTTTTT. Translating gives CASSFRLGGTGELFF.